This TCR beta chain was found in a study of persistence of HIV-infected CD4 T cells. Study-wide points: Antigen-responding cells were enriched for degenerate expanded CDR3beta sequences.

This was the immunoSEQ version 4 assay in survey mode. Assay used: immunoSEQ multiplex PCR; TCRdb lists only in-frame clones, some missing. The repertoire holds 25,000 to 35,000 clones, with roughly 75% as singletons. The stimulus was lysate of CMV-infected fibroblasts, approximately 9.7 ug/mL. Memory cells lacking CD40L and CD69 with high CD45RO were sorted. Stimulated PBMCs had first been depleted of CD8+ T cells. On this clone: Its cognate antigen is unknown.

The sequencing used CD4+ T cells sorted from PBMCs after roughly 18-hour stimulation, collected from a patient who received antiretroviral therapy. This TCR derives from an adult woman with HIV who was CMV-seropositive.

The CDR3 DNA reads TGTGCCAGCAGCGGACGATATTTCTCTGGAAACACCATATATTTT. Protein sequence: CASSGRYFSGNTIYF. The V gene is TRBV3-1 (or the pseudogene TRBV3-2), the J gene TRBJ1-3, with D unresolved. With 5 bases removed from V and 0 bases from J, the gap between germline ends came to 11 bases. Germline-derived CDR1 and CDR2 are LGHDT and YNNKEL (reference sequence). The CDR3 covers 15 residues.